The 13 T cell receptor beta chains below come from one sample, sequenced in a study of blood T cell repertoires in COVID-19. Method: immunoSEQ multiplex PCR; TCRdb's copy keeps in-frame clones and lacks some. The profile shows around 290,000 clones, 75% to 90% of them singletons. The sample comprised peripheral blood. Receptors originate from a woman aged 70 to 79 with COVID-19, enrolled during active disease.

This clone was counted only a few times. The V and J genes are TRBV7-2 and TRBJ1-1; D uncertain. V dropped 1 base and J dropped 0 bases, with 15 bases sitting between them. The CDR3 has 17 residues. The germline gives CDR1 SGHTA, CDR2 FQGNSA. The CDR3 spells CASSLVSAADLNTEAFF. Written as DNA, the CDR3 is TGTGCCAGCAGCTTAGTGTCGGCGGCAGACTTGAACACTGAAGCTTTCTTT.

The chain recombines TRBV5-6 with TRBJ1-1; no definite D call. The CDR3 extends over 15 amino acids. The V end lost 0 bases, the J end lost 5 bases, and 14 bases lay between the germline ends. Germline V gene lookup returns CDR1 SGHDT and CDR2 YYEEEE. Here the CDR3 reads CASSLAIGIGTEAFF. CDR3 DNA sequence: TGTGCCAGCAGCTTGGCGATCGGGATCGGAACTGAAGCTTTCTTT.

The CDR3 DNA reads as TGTGCCAGCAGCTATCTCCGGGGGAAGAACACTGAAGCTTTCTTT. Translation gives CASSYLRGKNTEAFF. The V gene is TRBV11-2, the J gene TRBJ1-1; D might be TRBD1 (5 bases). V lost 4 bases and J 1 base, leaving 13 bases between the germline ends. The CDR3 is made up of 15 amino acids. Germline V gene sequence: CDR1 SGHAT, CDR2 FQNNGV.

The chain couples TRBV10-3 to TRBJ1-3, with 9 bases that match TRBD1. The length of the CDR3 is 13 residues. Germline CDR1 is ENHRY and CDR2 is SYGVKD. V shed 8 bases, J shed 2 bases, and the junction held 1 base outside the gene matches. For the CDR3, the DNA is TGTGCCATCGGGACAGGGACTGGAAACACCATATATTTT. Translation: CAIGTGTGNTIYF.

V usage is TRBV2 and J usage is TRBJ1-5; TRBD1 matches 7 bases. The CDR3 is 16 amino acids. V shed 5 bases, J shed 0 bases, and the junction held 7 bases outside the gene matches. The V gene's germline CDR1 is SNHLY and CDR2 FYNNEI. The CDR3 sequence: CASSSGTAFSNQPQHF. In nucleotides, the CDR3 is TGTGCCAGCAGTTCCGGGACAGCTTTTAGCAATCAGCCCCAGCATTTT.

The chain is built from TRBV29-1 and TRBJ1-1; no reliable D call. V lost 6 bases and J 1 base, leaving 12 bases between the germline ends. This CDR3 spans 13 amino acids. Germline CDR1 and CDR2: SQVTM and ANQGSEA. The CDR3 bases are TGCAGCGTGGCTCGTGGCGGGAACACTGAAGCTTTCTTT. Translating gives CSVARGGNTEAFF.

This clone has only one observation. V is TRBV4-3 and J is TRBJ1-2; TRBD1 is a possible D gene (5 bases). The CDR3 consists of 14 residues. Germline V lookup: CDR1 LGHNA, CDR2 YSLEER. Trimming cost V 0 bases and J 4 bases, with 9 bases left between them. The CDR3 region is CASSQESGIYGYTF. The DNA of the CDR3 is TGCGCCAGCAGCCAAGAGTCAGGGATCTATGGCTACACCTTC.

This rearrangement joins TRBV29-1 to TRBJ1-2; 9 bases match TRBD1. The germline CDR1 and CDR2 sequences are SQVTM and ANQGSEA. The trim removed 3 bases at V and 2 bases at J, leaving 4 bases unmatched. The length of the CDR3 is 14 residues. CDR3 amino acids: CSVEGQGPNYGYTF. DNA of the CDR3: TGCAGCGTTGAGGGACAGGGACCGAACTATGGCTACACCTTC.

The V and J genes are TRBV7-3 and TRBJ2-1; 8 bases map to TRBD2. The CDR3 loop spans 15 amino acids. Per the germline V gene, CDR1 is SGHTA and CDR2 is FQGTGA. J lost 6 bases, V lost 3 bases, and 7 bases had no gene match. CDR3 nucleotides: TGTGCCAGCAGCTTCCGGGGGGGCGTACCCAATGAGCAGTTCTTC. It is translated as CASSFRGGVPNEQFF. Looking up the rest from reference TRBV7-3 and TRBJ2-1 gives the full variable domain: GAGVSQTPSNKVTEKGKYVELRCDPISGHTALYWYRQSLGQGPEFLIYFQGTGAADDSGLPNDRFFAVRPEGSVSTLKIQRTERGDSAVYLCASSFRGGVPNEQFFGPGTRLTVL.

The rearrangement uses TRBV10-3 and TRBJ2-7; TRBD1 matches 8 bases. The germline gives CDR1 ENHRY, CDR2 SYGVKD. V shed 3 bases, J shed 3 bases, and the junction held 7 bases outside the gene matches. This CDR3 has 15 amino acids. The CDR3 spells CAISDPGQGVYEQYF. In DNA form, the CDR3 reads TGTGCCATCAGTGACCCCGGACAGGGAGTCTACGAGCAGTACTTC.

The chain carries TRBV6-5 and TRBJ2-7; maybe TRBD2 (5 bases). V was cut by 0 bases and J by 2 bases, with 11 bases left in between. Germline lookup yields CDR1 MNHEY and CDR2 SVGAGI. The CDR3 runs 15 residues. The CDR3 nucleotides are TGTGCCAGCAGTTACTCGAGTCGGGGTACCTACGAGCAGTACTTC. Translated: CASSYSSRGTYEQYF.

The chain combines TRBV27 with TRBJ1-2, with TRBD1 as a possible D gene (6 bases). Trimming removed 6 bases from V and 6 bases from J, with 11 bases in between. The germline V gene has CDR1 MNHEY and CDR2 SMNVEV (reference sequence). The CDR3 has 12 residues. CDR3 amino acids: CASRQGGHGYTF. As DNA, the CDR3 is TGTGCCAGCAGACAGGGTGGGCATGGCTACACCTTC.

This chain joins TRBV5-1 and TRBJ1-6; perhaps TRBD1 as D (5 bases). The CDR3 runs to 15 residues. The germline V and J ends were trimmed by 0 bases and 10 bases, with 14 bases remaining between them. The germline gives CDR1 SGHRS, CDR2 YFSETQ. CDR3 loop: CASSLEIGGKSPLHF. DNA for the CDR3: TGCGCCAGCAGCTTGGAAATCGGGGGGAAGTCACCCCTCCACTTT.